These T cell receptor beta chains were read from a single sample in a study of T cells in Graves' hyperthyroidism and ophthalmopathy. TCRdb analysed the multiplex PCR reads with MiXCR anew, one entry per CDR3 protein. The sample holds 540,000 or so distinct CDR3 sequences, around a sixth seen once. The sample taken for sequencing was blood. The source of these receptors is a young woman with Graves' hyperthyroidism. The CDR3 runs from the conserved cysteine through the conserved F or W. A D gene is named only where the DNA matches it firmly. Clone size is stated in some rows and not others, as once, few, many or a class when expanded.

abundance | j_gene | v_gene | d_gene | CDR3aa | CDR3nt
few | TRBJ2-1 | TRBV6-5 | TRBD2 | CASSYSTSGSKSEQFF | TGTGCCAGCAGTTACTCGACTAGCGGGAGCAAGTCTGAGCAGTTCTTC
few | TRBJ2-5 | TRBV15 | - | CATRADGTQYF | TGTGCCACCAGGGCGGATGGGACCCAGTACTTC
- | TRBJ1-2 | TRBV28 | - | CASMGSGYGYTF | TGTGCCAGCATGGGGAGCGGCTATGGCTACACCTTC
- | TRBJ2-7 | TRBV20-1 | TRBD2 | CSARVGLAGVSEQYF | TGCAGTGCTAGAGTTGGACTAGCGGGAGTTTCCGAGCAGTACTTC
few | TRBJ1-6 | TRBV10-3 | - | CAISESTGHNSPLHF | TGTGCCATCAGTGAGTCGACAGGCCACAATTCACCCCTCCACTTT
- | TRBJ2-5 | TRBV5-1 | - | CASSLLGVQETQYF | TGCGCCAGCAGCTTGTTAGGGGTCCAAGAGACCCAGTACTTC
- | TRBJ1-4 | TRBV6-1 | - | CASSALRSWGGEKLFF | TGTGCCAGCAGTGCACTCCGTTCCTGGGGCGGTGAAAAACTGTTTTTT
many | TRBJ1-5 | TRBV28 | TRBD1 | CASSRDSGFQPQHF | TGTGCCAGCAGTCGGGACAGCGGTTTTCAGCCCCAGCATTTT
many | TRBJ2-1 | TRBV11-3 | - | CASSMDRKREQFF | TGTGCCAGCAGCATGGATCGTAAGCGCGAGCAGTTCTTC
many | TRBJ2-7 | TRBV11-2 | - | CASSQGRVGEQYF | TGTGCCAGCAGCCAGGGGCGGGTCGGCGAGCAGTACTTC
few | TRBJ1-5 | TRBV19 | TRBD1 | CASRKRTGADQPQHF | TGTGCCAGCCGGAAAAGGACAGGGGCCGATCAGCCCCAGCATTTT
- | TRBJ2-7 | TRBV5-1 | - | CASSFGRVDEQYF | TGCGCCAGCAGCTTCGGCAGGGTCGACGAGCAGTACTTC
- | TRBJ1-2 | TRBV2 | - | CASTGTHGYTF | TGTGCCAGCACCGGGACTCATGGCTACACCTTC
many | TRBJ2-7 | TRBV27 | - | CASSSRLRGSDEQYF | TGTGCCAGCAGTTCCAGGTTGCGTGGGTCCGACGAGCAGTACTTC
- | TRBJ2-5 | TRBV27 | TRBD1 | CASSLSPRDRVYF | TGTGCCAGCAGTTTGTCCCCCCGGGACAGGGTATACTTC
many | TRBJ2-3 | TRBV5-1 | TRBD2 | CASRSAGGDTQYF | TGCGCCAGCAGATCGGCGGGAGGAGATACGCAGTATTTT
many | TRBJ2-5 | TRBV5-6 | - | CASQLWGEETQYF | TGTGCCAGCCAACTGTGGGGAGAAGAGACCCAGTACTTC
many | TRBJ2-3 | TRBV2 | TRBD2 | CASSLGLAGRYTDTQYF | TGTGCCAGCAGCCTCGGACTAGCGGGAAGGTACACAGATACGCAGTATTTT
many | TRBJ1-4 | TRBV5-1 | TRBD1 | CASQDRENEKLFF | TGCGCCAGCCAAGACAGGGAGAATGAAAAACTGTTTTTT